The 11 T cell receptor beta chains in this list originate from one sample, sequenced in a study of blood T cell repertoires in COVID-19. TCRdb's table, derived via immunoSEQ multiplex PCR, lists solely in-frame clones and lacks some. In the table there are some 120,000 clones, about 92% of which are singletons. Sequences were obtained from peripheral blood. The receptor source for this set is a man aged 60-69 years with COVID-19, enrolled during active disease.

The CDR3 nucleotides are TGTGCCAGCAGGACAAATCAGCCCCAGCATTTT. Translated: CASRTNQPQHF. The V and J genes are TRBV28 and TRBJ1-5; no definite D call. Germline values: CDR1 MDHEN, CDR2 SYDVKM. The CDR3 extends over 11 amino acids. With 6 bases removed from V and 4 bases from J, the gap between germline ends came to 4 bases.

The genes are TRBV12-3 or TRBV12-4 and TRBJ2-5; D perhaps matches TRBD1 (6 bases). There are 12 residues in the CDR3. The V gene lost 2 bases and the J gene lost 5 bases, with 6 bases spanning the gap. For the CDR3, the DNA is TGTGCCAGCAGTTTACAGGGGGAGACCCAGTACTTC. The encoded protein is CASSLQGETQYF.

The CDR3 region is CASSLGVSGEGSYEQYF. The CDR3 coding sequence is TGTGCCAGCAGCTTAGGTGTGAGCGGGGAGGGGTCCTACGAGCAGTACTTC. The chain links TRBV7-9 to TRBJ2-7; 7 positions agree with TRBD2. This CDR3 region has 17 residues. J lost 1 base, V lost 1 base, and 10 bases had no gene match. In germline, CDR1 is SEHNR, CDR2 FQNEAQ (reference sequence).

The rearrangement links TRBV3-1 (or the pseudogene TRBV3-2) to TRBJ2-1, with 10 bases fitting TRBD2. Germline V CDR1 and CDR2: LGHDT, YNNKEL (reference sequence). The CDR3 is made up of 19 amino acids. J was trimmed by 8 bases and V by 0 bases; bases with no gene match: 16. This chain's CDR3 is CASSQDWGGAGGSEDEQFF. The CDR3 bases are TGTGCCAGCAGCCAAGATTGGGGAGGAGCGGGAGGGAGTGAGGATGAGCAGTTCTTC.

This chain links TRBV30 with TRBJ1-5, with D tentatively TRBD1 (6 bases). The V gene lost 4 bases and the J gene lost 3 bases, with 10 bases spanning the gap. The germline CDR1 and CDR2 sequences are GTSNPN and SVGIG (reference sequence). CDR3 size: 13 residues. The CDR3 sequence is CAWTDSLNQPQHF. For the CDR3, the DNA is TGTGCCTGGACGGACAGCCTCAATCAGCCCCAGCATTTT.

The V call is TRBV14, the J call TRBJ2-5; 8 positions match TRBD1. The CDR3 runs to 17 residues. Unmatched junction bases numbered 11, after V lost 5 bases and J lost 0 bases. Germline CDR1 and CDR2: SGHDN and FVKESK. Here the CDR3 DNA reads TGTGCCAGCAGCGCGGCCAGGGGACAGGCAAACCAAGAGACCCAGTACTTC. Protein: CASSAARGQANQETQYF.

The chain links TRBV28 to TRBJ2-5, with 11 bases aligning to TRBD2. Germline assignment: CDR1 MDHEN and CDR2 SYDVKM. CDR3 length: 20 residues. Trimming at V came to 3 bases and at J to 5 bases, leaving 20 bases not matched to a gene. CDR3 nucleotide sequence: TGTGCCAGCAGTTTTAGAAGGTCGGTTCTAGCGGGAGGTCTAAGGGAGACCCAGTACTTC. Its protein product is CASSFRRSVLAGGLRETQYF.

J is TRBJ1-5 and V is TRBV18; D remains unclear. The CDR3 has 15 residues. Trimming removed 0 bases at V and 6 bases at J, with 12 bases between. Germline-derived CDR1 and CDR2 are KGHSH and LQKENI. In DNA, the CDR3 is TGTGCCAGCTCACCACCCGGGGAGGGTACTCAGCCCCAGCATTTT. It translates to CASSPPGEGTQPQHF.

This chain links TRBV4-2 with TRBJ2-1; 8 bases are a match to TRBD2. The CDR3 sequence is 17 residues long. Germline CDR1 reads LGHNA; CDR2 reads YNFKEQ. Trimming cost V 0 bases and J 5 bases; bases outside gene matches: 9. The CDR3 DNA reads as TGTGCCAGCAGCCAAGATCTGGCGACTAGCGACAACAATGAGCAGTTCTTC. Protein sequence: CASSQDLATSDNNEQFF.

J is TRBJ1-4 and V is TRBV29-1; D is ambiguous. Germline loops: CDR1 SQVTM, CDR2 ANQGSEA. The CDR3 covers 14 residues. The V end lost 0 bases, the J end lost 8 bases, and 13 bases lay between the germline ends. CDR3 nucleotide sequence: TGCAGCGTTGAAGATTGGGGAGGTGGCGAAAAACTGTTTTTT. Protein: CSVEDWGGGEKLFF.

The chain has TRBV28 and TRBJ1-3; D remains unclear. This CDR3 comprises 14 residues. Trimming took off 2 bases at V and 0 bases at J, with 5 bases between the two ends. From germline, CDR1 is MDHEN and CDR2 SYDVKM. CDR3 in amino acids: CASSLTDSGNTIYF. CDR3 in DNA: TGTGCCAGCAGTTTAACAGACTCTGGAAACACCATATATTTT.